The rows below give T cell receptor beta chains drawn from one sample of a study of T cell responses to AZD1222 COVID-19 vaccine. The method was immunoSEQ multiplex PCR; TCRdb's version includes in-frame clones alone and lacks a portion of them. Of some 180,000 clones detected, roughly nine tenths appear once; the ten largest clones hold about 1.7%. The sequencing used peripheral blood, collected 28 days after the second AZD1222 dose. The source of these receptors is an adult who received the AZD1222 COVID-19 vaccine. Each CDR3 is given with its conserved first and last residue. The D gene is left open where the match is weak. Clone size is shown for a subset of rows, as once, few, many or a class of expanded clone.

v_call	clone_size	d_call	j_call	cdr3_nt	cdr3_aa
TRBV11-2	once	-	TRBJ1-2	TGTGCCAGCAGCACCATGACAGTACGGTATGGCTACACCTTC	CASSTMTVRYGYTF
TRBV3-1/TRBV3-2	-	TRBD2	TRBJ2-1	TGTGCCAGCAGCCAACGAGCGGGGGGGATCGAGCAGTTCTTC	CASSQRAGGIEQFF
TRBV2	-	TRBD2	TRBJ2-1	TGTGCCAGCAGTCGGACTAGCGGGGGGACCTACAATGAGCAGTTCTTC	CASSRTSGGTYNEQFF
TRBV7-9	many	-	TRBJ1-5	TGTGCCAGCAGCCGGATTGATCAGCCCCAGCATTTT	CASSRIDQPQHF
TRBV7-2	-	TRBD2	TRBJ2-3	TGTGCCAGCAGCCCCGCTAGCGGGAGGACAGATACGCAGTATTTT	CASSPASGRTDTQYF
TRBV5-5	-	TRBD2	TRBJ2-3	TGTGCCAGCAGCTTGGTTGCTAGCGGGGGGGAGGTCCCGACGCAGTATTTT	CASSLVASGGEVPTQYF
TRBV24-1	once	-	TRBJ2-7	TGTGCCACCAGTGATTTCTTCCAGGATGCAGGGCAGTACTTC	CATSDFFQDAGQYF
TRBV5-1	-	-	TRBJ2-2	TGCGCCAGCAGCTTGGACTATTCCACCGGGGAGCTGTTTTTT	CASSLDYSTGELFF
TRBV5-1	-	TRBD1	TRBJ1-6	TGCGCCAGCAGCCCGGACAGGGGGCTCTCACCCCTCCACTTT	CASSPDRGLSPLHF
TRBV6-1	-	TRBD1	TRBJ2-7	TGTGCCAGCAGTGAAGCAGCGGGACAGGGGCCCTACGAGCAGTACTTC	CASSEAAGQGPYEQYF
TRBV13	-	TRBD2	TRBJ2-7	TGTGCCAGCAGCTCTAGGCGCCTAGCGGAACCCTCCTACGAGCAGTACTTC	CASSSRRLAEPSYEQYF
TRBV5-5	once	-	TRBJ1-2	TGTGCCAGCAGCTTGGTCGGGAACTATGGCTACACCTTC	CASSLVGNYGYTF
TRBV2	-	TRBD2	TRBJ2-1	TGTGCCAGCAGAGCACTAGCGGGGCAGTTCTTC	CASRALAGQFF
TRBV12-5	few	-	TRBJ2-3	TGTGCTAGTGGTTTGTTGAGGGGGTGGCTCACAGATACGCAGTATTTT	CASGLLRGWLTDTQYF
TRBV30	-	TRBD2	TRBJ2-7	TGTGCCTGGAGTGGTTGGACTAGCGGGGGATCGATCTACGAGAAGCAGTACTTC	CAWSGWTSGGSIYEKQYF